This T cell receptor (beta chain) originates from a study of technical replicates of blood from several donors. Using immunoSEQ multiplex PCR, the repertoire was profiled, and TCRdb retains in-frame clones only, with some absent. The sample carries around 13,000 clones, approximately 95% recorded once. The germline V and J ends were trimmed by 9 bases and 5 bases, with 12 bases remaining between them. This CDR3 region has 12 residues. Per germline, CDR1 SNHLY and CDR2 FYNNEI. This rearrangement joins TRBV2 to TRBJ2-3; D possibly corresponds to TRBD1 (5 bases). The sample taken for sequencing was PBMCs. This TCR derives from a human donor in good health. CDR3 in amino acids: CASRSRVDTQYF. The CDR3 DNA sequence: TGTGCCAGTCGATCCAGGGTAGATACGCAGTATTTT.